These 6 T cell receptor beta chains were sequenced from one sample in a study of T-cell reconstitution after alpha-beta-depleted transplantation in children. Unique molecular identifiers were incorporated during preparation of the TCRbeta library. One entry per CDR3 protein results from TCRdb running MiXCR on the PCR reads. This table has about 980,000 distinct CDR3 sequences, less than 30% appearing once. The specimen comprised PBMCs, mostly from graft donor cells, sampled 360 days after TCRalphabeta/CD19-depleted stem cell transplant. These receptors originate from a boy under two years old who had a stem cell transplant for SCID, so the T cells may come from the graft donor.

The chain is built from TRBV20-1 and TRBJ2-1; 14 nucleotides align to TRBD2. Trimming at V came to 6 bases and at J to 10 bases, leaving 11 bases not matched to a gene. The CDR3 extends over 15 amino acids. CDR1 DFQATT and CDR2 SNEGSKA come from the germline V gene (reference sequence). CDR3: CSARKGTSGGWEQFF. The CDR3 DNA reads TGCAGTGCCCGAAAAGGGACTAGCGGGGGTTGGGAGCAGTTCTTC.

The chain couples TRBV12-3 or TRBV12-4 to TRBJ1-4; TRBD1 might be the D (6 bases). The CDR3 extends over 15 amino acids. The V and J ends lost 5 bases and 3 bases respectively, with 13 bases between them. As DNA, the CDR3 is TGTGCCAGCAGTCCACAGGGACTGGCTAATGAAAAACTGTTTTTT. This translates into CASSPQGLANEKLFF.

This chain joins TRBV4-1 and TRBJ2-1, with 13 bases lining up with TRBD2. V dropped 1 base and J dropped 8; count of bases not matched to a gene: 5. This CDR3 is built from 16 residues. From germline, CDR1 is MGHRA and CDR2 YSYEKL. The CDR3 region is CASSQGRLAGGHEQFF. Written as DNA, the CDR3 is TGCGCCAGCAGCCAAGGACGACTAGCGGGGGGACATGAGCAGTTCTTC.

The chain employs TRBV12-3 or TRBV12-4 and TRBJ2-1, with TRBD2 matching 13 bases. V trimming: 2 bases; J trimming: 3 bases; junction bases outside the gene matches: 4. CDR3 size: 17 residues. This CDR3 reads CASSLLGLAGYYNEQFF. In DNA form, the CDR3 reads TGTGCCAGCAGTTTACTGGGACTAGCGGGGTACTACAATGAGCAGTTCTTC.

This clonotype has a handful of counts. The chain uses TRBV7-9 and TRBJ2-6; D not certain. CDR3 length: 15 residues. CDR1 and CDR2 (germline): SEHNR, FQNEAQ (reference sequence). V was clipped by 1 base and J by 0 bases, with 4 bases between them. This chain's CDR3 is CASSLVHSGANVLTF. Written as DNA, the CDR3 is TGTGCCAGCAGCTTAGTCCACTCTGGGGCCAACGTCCTGACTTTC.

The CDR3 nucleotides are TGTGCCAGCAGTTACTGGGACCCCAGGGCGTGGGCTTACAATGAGCAGTTCTTC. Protein: CASSYWDPRAWAYNEQFF. The chain joins TRBV6-5 to TRBJ2-1; the D gene could be TRBD1 or TRBD2 (5 bases each). Germline V gene data show CDR1 as MNHEY and CDR2 as SVGAGI. The CDR3 length is 18 residues. V gave up 1 base and J gave up 4 bases, with 20 bases separating them.